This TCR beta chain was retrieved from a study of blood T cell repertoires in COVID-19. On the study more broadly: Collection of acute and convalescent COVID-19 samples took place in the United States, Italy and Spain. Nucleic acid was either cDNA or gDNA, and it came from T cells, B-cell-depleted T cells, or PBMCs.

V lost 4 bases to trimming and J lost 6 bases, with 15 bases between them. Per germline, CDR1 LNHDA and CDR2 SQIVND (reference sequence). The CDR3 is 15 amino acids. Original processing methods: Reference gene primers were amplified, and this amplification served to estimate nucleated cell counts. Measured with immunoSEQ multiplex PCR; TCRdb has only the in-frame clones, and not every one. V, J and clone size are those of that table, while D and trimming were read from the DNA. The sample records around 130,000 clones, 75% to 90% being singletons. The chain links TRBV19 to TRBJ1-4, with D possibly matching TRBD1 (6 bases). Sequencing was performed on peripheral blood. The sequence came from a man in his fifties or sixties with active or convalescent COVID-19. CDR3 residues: CASSSPRGGDEKLFF. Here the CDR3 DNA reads TGTGCCAGTAGTAGCCCGCGGGGGGGCGATGAAAAACTGTTTTTT.